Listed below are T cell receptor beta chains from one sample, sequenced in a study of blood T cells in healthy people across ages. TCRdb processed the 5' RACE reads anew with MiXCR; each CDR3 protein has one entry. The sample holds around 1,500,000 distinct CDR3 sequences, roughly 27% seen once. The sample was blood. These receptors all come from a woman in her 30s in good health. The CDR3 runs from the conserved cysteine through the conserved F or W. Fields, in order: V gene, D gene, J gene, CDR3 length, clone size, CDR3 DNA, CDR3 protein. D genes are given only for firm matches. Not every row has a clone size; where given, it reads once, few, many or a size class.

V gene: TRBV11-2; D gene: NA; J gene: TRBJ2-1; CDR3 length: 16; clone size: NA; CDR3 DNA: TGTGCCAGCAGCTTAGAAGGAAGGGGTTCCTACAATGAGCAGTTCTTC; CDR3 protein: CASSLEGRGSYNEQFF
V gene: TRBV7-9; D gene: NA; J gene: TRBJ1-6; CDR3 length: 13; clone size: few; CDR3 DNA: TGTGCCAGCAGCTTTCTTGGCAGGGAGGTCCTCCACTTT; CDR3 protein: CASSFLGREVLHF
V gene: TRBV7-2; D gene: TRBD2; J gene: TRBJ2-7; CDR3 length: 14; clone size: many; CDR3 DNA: TGTGCCAGCAGTAATCTAGCGGGGCCTCGCGAGCAGTACTTC; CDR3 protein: CASSNLAGPREQYF
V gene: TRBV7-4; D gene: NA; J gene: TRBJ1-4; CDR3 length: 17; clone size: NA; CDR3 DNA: TGTGCCAGCAGCTCCCGGGACACGGACCCCCCTAATGAAAAACTGTTTTTT; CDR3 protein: CASSSRDTDPPNEKLFF
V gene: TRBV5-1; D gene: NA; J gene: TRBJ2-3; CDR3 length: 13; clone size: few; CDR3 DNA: TGCGCCAGCAGCCCGGGGGAGAGGGATACGCAGTATTTT; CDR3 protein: CASSPGERDTQYF
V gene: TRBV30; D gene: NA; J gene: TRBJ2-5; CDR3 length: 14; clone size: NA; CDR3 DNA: TGTGCCTGGAGTGCACCGACAGGACAAGAGACCCAGTACTTC; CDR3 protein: CAWSAPTGQETQYF
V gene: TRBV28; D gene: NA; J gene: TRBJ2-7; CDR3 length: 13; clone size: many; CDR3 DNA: TGTGCCAGCAGCCTTACGGACGGTTACGAGCAGTACTTC; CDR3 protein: CASSLTDGYEQYF
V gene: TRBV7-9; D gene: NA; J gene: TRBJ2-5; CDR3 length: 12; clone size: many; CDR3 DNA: TGTGCCAGCAGTCACAGGGTTGAGACCCAGTACTTC; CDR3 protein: CASSHRVETQYF
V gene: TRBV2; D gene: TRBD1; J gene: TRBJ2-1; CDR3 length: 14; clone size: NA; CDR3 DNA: TGTGCCAGCGGTGTGACAGGGTCCAACAATGAGCAGTTCTTC; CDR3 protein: CASGVTGSNNEQFF
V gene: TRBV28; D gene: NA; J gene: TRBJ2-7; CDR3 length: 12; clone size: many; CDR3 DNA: TGTGCCACCCGACAGCAGTCCTACGAGCAGTACTTC; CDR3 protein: CATRQQSYEQYF
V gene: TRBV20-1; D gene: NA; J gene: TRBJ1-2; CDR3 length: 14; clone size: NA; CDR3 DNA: TGCAGTGCTAGTAGAACTTCCAGTGCTCCTGGCTACACCTTC; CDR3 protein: CSASRTSSAPGYTF
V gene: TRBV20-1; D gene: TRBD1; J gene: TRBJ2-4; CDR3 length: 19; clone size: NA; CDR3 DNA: TGCAGTGCTAGCCCCTCGACAGGGGACAATTTTATAGCCAAAAACATTCAGTACTTC; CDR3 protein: CSASPSTGDNFIAKNIQYF
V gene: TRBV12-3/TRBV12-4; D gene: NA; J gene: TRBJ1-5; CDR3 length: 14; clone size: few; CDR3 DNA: TGTGCCAGCAGTCCCGGGGCTAGCAATCAGCCCCAGCATTTT; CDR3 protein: CASSPGASNQPQHF
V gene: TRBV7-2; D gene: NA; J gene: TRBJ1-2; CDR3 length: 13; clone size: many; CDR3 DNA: TGTGCCAGCAGCTACCGATCTAACTATGGCTACACCTTC; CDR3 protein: CASSYRSNYGYTF
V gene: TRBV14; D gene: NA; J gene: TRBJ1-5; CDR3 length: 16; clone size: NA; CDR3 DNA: TGTGCCAGCAGCCAAGCCCGGCCCCCCTTTTATCAGCCCCAGCATTTT; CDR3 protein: CASSQARPPFYQPQHF
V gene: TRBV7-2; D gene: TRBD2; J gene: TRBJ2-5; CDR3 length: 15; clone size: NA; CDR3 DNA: TGTGCCAGCAGACCGCCGGGACTAGCGGTAGGGACCCAGTACTTC; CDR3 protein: CASRPPGLAVGTQYF
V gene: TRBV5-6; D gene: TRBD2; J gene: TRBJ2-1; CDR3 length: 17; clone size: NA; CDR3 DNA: TGTGCCAGCAGCTTGCAGGGACTAGCGGGAGTCGTAGATGAGCAGTTCTTC; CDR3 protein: CASSLQGLAGVVDEQFF
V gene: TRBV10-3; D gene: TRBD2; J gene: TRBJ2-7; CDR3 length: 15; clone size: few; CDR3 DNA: TGTGCCGCTTCCGGGACTAGCGGGGCCTCCTACGAGCAGTACTTC; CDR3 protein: CAASGTSGASYEQYF
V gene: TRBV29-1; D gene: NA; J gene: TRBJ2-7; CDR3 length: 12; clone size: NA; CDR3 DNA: TGCAGCGTGGGGGACTCGACCTACGAGCAGTACTTC; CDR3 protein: CSVGDSTYEQYF
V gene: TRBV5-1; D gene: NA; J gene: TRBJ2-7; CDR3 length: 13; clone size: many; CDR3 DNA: TGCGCCAGCAGCAGACTGGAAACCTACGAGCAGTACTTC; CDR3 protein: CASSRLETYEQYF
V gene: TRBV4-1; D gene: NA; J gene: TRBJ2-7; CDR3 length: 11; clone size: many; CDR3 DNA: TGCGCCAGCAGCCAAGAAACCGAGCAGTACTTC; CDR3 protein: CASSQETEQYF
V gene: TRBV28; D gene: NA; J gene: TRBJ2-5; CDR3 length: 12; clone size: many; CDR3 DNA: TGTGCCAGCATGGGAGTGGATGAGGCCCAGTACTTC; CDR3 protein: CASMGVDEAQYF
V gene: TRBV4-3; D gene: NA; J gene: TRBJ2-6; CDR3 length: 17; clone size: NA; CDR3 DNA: TGCGCCAGCAGCCAAGACAGTCCCCGAGGTGGGGCCAACGTCCTGACTTTC; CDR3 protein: CASSQDSPRGGANVLTF
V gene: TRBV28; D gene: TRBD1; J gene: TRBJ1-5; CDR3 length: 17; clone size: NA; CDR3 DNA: TGTGCCAGCAGCCTGGGACAGGCCCCTTATAGCAATCAGCCCCAGCATTTT; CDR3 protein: CASSLGQAPYSNQPQHF
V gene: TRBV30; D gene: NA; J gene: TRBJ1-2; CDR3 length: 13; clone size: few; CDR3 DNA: TGTGCCTGGAGTGTATACGACAGTAGTGGCTACACCTTC; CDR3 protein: CAWSVYDSSGYTF
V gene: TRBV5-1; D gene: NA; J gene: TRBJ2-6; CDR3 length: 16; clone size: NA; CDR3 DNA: TGCGTCAGCAGCTTTAAGTACGACTCTGGGGCCAACGTCCTGACTTTC; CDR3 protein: CVSSFKYDSGANVLTF
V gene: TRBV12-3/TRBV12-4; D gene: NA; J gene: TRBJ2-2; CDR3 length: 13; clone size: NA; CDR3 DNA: TGTGCCAGCAGTGCCCGGGAAACCGGGGAGCTGTTTTTT; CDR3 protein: CASSARETGELFF
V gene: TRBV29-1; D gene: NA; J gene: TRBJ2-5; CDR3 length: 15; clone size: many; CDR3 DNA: TGCAGCGCCAGAGCTTCAGCGGGCTCCACGGGGGAGCAGTACTTC; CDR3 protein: CSARASAGSTGEQYF
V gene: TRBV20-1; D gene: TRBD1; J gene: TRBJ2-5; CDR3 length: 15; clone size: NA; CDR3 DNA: TGCAGTGCTGTGCCGGGACAGGGGGCGCAGGAGACCCAGTACTTC; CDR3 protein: CSAVPGQGAQETQYF
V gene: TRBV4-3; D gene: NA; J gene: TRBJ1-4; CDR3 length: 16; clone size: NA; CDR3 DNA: TGCGCCAGCAGCCAAGATAGGTTCAGGGTTAATGAAAAACTGTTTTTT; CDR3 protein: CASSQDRFRVNEKLFF
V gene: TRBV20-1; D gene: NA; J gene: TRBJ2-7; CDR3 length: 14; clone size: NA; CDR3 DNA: TGCAGTGCTCCTCCGGGACAAATCTACAATGAGCAGTACTTC; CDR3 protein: CSAPPGQIYNEQYF
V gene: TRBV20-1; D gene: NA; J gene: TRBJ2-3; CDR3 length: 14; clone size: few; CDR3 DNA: TGCAGTGCTAGAGACGAACTAGCAGGAGATACGCAGTATTTT; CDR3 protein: CSARDELAGDTQYF
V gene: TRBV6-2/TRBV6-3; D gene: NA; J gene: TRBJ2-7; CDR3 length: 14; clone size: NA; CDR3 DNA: TGTGCCAGCAGAATGCAGGGGGGCTCCTACGAGCAGTACTTC; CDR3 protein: CASRMQGGSYEQYF
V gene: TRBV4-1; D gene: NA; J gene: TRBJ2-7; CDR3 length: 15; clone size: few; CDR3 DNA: TGCGCCAGCAGCCAAGATCAAAGGGGGGCGGGCGAGCAGTACTTC; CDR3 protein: CASSQDQRGAGEQYF
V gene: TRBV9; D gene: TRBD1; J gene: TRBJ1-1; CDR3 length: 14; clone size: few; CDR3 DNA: TGTGCCAGCAGCGCCACCGGGACAGCCCCTGAAGCTTTCTTT; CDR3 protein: CASSATGTAPEAFF
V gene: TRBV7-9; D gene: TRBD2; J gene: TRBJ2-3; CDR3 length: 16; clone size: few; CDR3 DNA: TGTGCCAGCAGCTTGCCAACGGGACTAGGATTAGATACGCAGTATTTT; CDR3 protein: CASSLPTGLGLDTQYF
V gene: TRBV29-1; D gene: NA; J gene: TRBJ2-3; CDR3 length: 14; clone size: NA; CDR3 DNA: TGCAGCGTGGCCGGCGGGGCGGGCACAGATACGCAGTATTTT; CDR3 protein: CSVAGGAGTDTQYF
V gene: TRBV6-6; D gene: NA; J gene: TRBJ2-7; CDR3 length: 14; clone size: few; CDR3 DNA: TGTGCCAGCAGTTACGCGGGGAAAGACCCCGAGCAGTACTTC; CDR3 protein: CASSYAGKDPEQYF
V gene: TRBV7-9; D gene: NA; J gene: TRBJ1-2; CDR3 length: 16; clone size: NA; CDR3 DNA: TGTGCCAGCAGCACCGGCGGGGTAGACAGAAGCAATGGCTACACCTTC; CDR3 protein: CASSTGGVDRSNGYTF
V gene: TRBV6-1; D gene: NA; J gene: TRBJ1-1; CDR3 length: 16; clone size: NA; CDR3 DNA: TGTGCCAGCAGTGAAGTCCGTAGTCTTAAACAGGCTGAAGCTTTCTTT; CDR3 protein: CASSEVRSLKQAEAFF
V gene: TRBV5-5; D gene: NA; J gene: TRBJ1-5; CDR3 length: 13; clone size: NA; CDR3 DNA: TGTGCCAGCTTGTTAGGGGGCAATCAGCCCCAGCATTTT; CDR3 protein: CASLLGGNQPQHF
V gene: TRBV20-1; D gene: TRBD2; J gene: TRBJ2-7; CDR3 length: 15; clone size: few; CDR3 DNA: TGCAGTGCTAGTTTAGCTAGCGGGAGGGCCGGGGAGCAGTACTTC; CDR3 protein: CSASLASGRAGEQYF
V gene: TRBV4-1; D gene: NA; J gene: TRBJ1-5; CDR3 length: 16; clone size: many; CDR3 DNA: TGCGCCAGCAGCCAACCCCGAACAGGCGGCAATCAACCCCAGCATTTT; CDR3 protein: CASSQPRTGGNQPQHF
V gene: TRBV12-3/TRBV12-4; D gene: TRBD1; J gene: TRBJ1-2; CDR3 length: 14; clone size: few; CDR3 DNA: TGTGCCAGCAGCCTAGGGACAGCGTCCTATGGCTACACCTTC; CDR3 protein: CASSLGTASYGYTF
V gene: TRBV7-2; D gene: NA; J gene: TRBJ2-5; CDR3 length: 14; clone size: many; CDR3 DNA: TGTGCCAGCAGCTTAGCCGACGGGACGGAGACCCAGTACTTC; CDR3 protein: CASSLADGTETQYF
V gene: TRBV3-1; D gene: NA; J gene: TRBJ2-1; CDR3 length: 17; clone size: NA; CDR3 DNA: TGTGCCAGCAGCGGAAGGATAGGGGGGCCCGCCTACAATGAGCAGTTCTTC; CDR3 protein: CASSGRIGGPAYNEQFF
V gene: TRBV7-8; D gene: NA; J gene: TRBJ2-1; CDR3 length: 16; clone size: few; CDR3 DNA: TGTGCCAGCAGCTCCCGGGGCGAGAGCTCCTACAATGAGCAGTTCTTC; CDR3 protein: CASSSRGESSYNEQFF
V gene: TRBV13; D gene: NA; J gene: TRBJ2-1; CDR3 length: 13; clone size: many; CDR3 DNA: TGTGCCAGCACCACCCTTGGGTACAATGAGCAGTTCTTC; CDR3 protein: CASTTLGYNEQFF
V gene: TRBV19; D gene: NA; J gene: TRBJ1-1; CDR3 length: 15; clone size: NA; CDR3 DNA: TGTGCCAGTAGTATACCCAGGGGAGGCGGCACTGAAGCTTTCTTT; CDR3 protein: CASSIPRGGGTEAFF
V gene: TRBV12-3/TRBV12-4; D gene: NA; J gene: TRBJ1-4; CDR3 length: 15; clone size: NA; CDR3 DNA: TGTGCCAGCAGCCGCGGCCCTGCCGCGAATGAAATACTGTTTTTT; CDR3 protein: CASSRGPAANEILFF